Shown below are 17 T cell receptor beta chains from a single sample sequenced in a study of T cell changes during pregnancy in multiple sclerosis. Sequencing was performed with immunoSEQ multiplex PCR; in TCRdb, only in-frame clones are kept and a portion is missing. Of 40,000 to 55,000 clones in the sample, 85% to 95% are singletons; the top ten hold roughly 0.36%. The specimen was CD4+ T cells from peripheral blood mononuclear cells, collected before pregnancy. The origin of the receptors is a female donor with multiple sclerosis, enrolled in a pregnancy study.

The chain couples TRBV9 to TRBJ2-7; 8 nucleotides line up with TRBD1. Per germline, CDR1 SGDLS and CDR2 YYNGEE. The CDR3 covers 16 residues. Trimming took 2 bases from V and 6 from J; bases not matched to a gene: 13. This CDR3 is CASSVGVGQGAGEQYF. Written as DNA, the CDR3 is TGTGCCAGCAGCGTGGGGGTGGGGCAGGGGGCTGGCGAGCAGTACTTC. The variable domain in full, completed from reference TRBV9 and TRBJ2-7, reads DSGVTQTPKHLITATGQRVTLRCSPRSGDLSVYWYQQSLDQGLQFLIQYYNGEERAKGNILERFSAQQFPDLHSELNLSSLELGDSALYFCASSVGVGQGAGEQYFGPGTRLTVT.

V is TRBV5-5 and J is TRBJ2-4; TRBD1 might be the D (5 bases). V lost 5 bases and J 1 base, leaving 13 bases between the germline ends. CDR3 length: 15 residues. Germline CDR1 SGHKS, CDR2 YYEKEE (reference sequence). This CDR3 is CASSNRIDAKNIQYF. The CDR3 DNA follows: TGTGCCAGCAGTAACAGGATCGACGCCAAAAACATTCAGTACTTC.

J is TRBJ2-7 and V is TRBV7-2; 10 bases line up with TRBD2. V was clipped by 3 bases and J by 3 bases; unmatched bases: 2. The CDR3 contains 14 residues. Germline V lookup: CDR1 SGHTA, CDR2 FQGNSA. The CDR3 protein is CASSFLAGDYEQYF. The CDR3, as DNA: TGTGCCAGCAGCTTCCTAGCGGGGGACTACGAGCAGTACTTC.

CDR3 region: CASSIGGGTDTQYF. The CDR3 nucleotides are TGTGCCAGTAGTATAGGGGGAGGCACAGATACGCAGTATTTT. This sequence joins TRBV19 and TRBJ2-3; a weak D match, TRBD2 (5 bases). The V gene's germline CDR1 is LNHDA and CDR2 SQIVND (reference sequence). The CDR3 contains 14 residues. Trimming stripped 1 base from V and 1 base from J, with 6 bases between.

In DNA form, the CDR3 reads TGTGCCAGCTCAGGTAGACAGGGAACCCATCAGCCCCAGCATTTT. Its protein is CASSGRQGTHQPQHF. The rearrangement joins TRBV18 to TRBJ1-5, with 7 bases aligning to TRBD1. This CDR3 has 15 residues. Per the germline V gene, CDR1 is KGHSH and CDR2 is LQKENI. V gave up 5 bases and J gave up 5 bases; unmatched junction bases: 9.

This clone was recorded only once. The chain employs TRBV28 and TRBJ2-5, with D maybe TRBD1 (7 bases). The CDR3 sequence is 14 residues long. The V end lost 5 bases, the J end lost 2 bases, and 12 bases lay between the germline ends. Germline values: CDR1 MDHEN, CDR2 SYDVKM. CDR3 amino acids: CASSPGDSQETQYF. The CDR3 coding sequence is TGTGCCAGCAGTCCGGGGGACAGTCAAGAGACCCAGTACTTC.

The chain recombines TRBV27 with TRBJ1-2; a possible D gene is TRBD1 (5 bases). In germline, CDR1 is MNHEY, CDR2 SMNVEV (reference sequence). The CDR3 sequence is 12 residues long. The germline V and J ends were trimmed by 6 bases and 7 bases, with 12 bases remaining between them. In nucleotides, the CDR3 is TGTGCCAGCAGACGGCAGGGTGGTGGCTACACCTTC. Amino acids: CASRRQGGGYTF.

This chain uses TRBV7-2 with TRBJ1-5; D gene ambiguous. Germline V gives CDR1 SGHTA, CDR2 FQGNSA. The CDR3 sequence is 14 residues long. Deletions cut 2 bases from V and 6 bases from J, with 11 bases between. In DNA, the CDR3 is TGTGCCAGCAGCTTACTAAATCATCCTCAGCCCCAGCATTTT. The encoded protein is CASSLLNHPQPQHF.

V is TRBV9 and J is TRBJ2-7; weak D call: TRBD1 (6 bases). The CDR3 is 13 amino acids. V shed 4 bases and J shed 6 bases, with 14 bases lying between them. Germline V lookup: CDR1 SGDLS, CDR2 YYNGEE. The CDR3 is CASSPRTGTEQYF. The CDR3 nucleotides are TGTGCCAGCAGCCCCCGTACAGGGACCGAGCAGTACTTC.

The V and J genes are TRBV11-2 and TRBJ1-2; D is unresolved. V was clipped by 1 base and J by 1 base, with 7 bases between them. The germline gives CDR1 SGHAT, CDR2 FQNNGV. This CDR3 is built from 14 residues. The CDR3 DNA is TGTGCCAGCAGCTTAGCGGGATTTAACTATGGCTACACCTTC. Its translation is CASSLAGFNYGYTF.

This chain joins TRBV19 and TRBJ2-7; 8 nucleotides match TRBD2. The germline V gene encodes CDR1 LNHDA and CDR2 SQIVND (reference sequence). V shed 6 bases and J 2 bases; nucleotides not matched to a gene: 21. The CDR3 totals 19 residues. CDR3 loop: CASSLKPQSSGSPAYEQYF. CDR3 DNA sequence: TGTGCCAGTAGCCTAAAACCCCAATCCAGCGGGAGCCCCGCCTACGAGCAGTACTTC.

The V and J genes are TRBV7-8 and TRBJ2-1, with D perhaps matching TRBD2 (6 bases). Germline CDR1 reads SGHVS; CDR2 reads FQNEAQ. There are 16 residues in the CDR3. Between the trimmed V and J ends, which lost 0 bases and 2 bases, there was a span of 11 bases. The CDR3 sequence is CASSLAPGDAYNEQFF. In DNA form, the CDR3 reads TGTGCCAGCAGCTTAGCCCCGGGGGACGCCTACAATGAGCAGTTCTTC. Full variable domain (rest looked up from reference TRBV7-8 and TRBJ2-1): GAGVSQSPRYKVAKRGQDVALRCDPISGHVSLFWYQQALGQGPEFLTYFQNEAQLDKSGLPSDRFFAERPEGSVSTLKIQRTQQEDSAVYLCASSLAPGDAYNEQFFGPGTRLTVL.

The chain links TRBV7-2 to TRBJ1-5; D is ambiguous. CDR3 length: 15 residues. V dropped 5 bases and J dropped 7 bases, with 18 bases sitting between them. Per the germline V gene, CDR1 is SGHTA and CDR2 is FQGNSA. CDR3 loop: CASSQQAGKKQPQHF. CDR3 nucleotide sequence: TGTGCCAGCAGCCAACAAGCGGGGAAGAAGCAGCCCCAGCATTTT.

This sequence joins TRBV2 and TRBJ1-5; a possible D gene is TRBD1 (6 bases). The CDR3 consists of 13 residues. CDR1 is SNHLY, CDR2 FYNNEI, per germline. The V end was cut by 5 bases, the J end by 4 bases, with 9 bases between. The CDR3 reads CASSWTENQPQHF. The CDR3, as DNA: TGTGCCAGCAGTTGGACAGAGAATCAGCCCCAGCATTTT.

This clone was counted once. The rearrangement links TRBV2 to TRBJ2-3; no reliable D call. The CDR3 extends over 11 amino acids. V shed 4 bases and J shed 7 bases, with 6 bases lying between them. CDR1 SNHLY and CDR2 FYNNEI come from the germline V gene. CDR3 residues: CASSALNTQYF. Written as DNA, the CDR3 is TGTGCCAGCAGTGCCCTAAATACGCAGTATTTT.

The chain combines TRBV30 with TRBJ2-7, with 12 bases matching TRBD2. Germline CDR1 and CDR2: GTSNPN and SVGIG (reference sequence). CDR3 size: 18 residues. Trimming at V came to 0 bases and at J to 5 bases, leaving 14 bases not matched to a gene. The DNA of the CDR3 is TGTGCCTGGAGTGTACCCGGACTAGCGGGACGTCCGGGGGACGAGCAGTACTTC. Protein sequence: CAWSVPGLAGRPGDEQYF.

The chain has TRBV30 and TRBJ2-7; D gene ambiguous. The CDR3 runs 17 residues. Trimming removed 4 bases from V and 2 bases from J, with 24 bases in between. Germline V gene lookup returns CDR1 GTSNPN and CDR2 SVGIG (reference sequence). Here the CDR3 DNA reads TGTGCCTGGATCCCCCCGATGGCAGGTCTTACCACCTACGAGCAGTACTTC. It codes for CAWIPPMAGLTTYEQYF.